The source of this T cell receptor beta chain is a study of vaccination and CD4 T cells after COVID-19. The treatment here: approximately 9-day PBMC culture with coronavirus spike peptide pools or control peptides (ViraFEST assay). Cultured CD4+ T-cell DNA underwent Oncomine TCR Beta short-read sequencing. TCRdb independently ran MiXCR on the PCR reads; one entry per CDR3 protein. The sample yields 19,000 or so distinct CDR3 sequences, roughly 40% seen once. Remarks on this clonotype: Antigen unknown.

Study conclusions and caveats: Analysis of convalescent patients found that 304 of 307 vaccine-specific clones were spike mono-reactive.

The material sequenced was CD4+ T cells from blood, cultured in vitro. The receptor comes from a human donor who had recovered from COVID-19.

CDR3 sequence reads: CASSPGPAGGGRASTDTQYF. The CDR3 coding sequence is TGTGCCAGTAGTCCAGGTCCCGCCGGTGGAGGGAGGGCTAGCACAGATACGCAGTATTTT. The rearrangement links TRBV19 to TRBJ2-3, with 7 bases identical to TRBD2. Looked up from germline, CDR1 is LNHDA and CDR2 is SQIVND (reference sequence). J lost 0 bases, V lost 5 bases, and 20 bases had no gene match. The CDR3 consists of 20 residues.